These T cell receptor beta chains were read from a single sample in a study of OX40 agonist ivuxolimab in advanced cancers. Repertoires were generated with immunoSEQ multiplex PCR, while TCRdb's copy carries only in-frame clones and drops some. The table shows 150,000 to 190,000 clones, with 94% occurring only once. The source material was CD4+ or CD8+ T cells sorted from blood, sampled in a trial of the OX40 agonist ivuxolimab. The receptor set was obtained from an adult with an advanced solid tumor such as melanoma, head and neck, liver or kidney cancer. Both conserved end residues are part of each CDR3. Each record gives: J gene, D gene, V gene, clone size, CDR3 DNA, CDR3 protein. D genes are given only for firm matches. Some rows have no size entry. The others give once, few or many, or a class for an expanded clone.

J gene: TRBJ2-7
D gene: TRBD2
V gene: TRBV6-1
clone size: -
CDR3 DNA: TGTGCCAGCAGTGTCTTTAGCGGGGGGGCTTACGAGCAGTACTTC
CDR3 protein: CASSVFSGGAYEQYF

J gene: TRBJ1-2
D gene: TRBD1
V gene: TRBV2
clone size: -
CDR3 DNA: TGTGCCAGCAGGGGCAGGGGGCTCGGTGGCTACACCTTC
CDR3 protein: CASRGRGLGGYTF

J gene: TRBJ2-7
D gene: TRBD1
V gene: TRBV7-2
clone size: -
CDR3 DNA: TGTGCCAGCAGCTCAAGGCCCGGGACAGGGAGCTCCTACGAGCAGTACTTC
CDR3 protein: CASSSRPGTGSSYEQYF

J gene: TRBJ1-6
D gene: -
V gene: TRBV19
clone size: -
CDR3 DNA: TGTGCCAGTAGTATGCCCGTGGGTGGCGGGAATTCACCCCTCCACTTT
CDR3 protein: CASSMPVGGGNSPLHF

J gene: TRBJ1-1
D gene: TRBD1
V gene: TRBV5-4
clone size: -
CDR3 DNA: TGTGCCAGCAGCAAGGGGACAGGGGGCGCTTGGACTGAAGCTTTCTTT
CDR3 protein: CASSKGTGGAWTEAFF

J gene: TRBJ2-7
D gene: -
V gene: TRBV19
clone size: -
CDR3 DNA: TGTGCCAGTAGCAACAGCCGAGGCGGGTACGAGCAGTACTTC
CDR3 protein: CASSNSRGGYEQYF

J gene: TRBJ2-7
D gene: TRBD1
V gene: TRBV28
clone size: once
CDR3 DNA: TGTGCCAGCAGTTCCGGGACAGGTCGCGAGCAGTACTTC
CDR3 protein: CASSSGTGREQYF

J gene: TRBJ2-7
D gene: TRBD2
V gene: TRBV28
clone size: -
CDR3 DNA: TGTGCCAGCAGATTTCCTAGCGGCGACTACGAGCAGTACTTC
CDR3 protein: CASRFPSGDYEQYF

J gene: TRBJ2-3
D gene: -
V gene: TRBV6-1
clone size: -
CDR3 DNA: TGTGCCAGCAGTGAAGTGGCGGGGAGCACAGATACGCAGTATTTT
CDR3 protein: CASSEVAGSTDTQYF

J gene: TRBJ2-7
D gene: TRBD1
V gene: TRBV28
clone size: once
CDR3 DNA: TGTGCCAGCAGTTTACCGGGACAGGGGGCCTACGAGCAGTACTTC
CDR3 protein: CASSLPGQGAYEQYF

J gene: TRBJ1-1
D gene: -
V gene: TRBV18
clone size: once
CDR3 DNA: TGTGCCAGCTCCGACGGGGCCAACACTGAAGCTTTCTTT
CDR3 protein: CASSDGANTEAFF

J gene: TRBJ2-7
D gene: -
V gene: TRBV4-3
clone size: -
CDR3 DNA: TGCGCCAGCAGCTCACGGACCTCCTACGAGCAGTACTTC
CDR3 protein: CASSSRTSYEQYF

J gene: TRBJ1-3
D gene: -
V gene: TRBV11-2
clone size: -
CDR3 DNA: TGTGCCAGCAGCTCGCAGCATGGAAACACCATATATTTT
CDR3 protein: CASSSQHGNTIYF

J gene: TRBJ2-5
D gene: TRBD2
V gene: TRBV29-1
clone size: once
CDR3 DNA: TGCAGCGAAACTAGCGGGGGAACTGGGGAGACCCAGTACTTC
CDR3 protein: CSETSGGTGETQYF

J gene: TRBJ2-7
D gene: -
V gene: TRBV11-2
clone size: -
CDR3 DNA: TGTGCCAGCAGATCAGTCCGTTCCTACGAGCAGTACTTC
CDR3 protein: CASRSVRSYEQYF

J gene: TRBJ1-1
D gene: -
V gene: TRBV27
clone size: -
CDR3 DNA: TGTGCCAGCAGCCCTTGGGGGGACACTGAAGCTTTCTTT
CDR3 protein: CASSPWGDTEAFF

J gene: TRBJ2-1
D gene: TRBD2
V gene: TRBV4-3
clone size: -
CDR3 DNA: TGCGCCAGCAGCCAAGAGTCGAGGGGGCTAGCGGGAGCCAATGAGCAGTTCTTC
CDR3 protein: CASSQESRGLAGANEQFF

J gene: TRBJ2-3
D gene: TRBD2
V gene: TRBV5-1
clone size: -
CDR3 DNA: TGCGCCAGCAGCTCCTCGGGGCTAGCGGGGGGCCGGATCCATTTTTCTAGCACAGATACGCAGTATTTT
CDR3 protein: CASSSSGLAGGRIHFSSTDTQYF

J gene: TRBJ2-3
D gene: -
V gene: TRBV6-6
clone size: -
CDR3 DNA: TGTGCCAGCAGTTACGAAACAGATACGCAGTATTTT
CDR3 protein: CASSYETDTQYF

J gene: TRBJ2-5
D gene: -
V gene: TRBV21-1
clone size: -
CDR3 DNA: TGTGCCAGCAGCAAAAGACGACTAGCGGTCCTCCCCCAAGAGACCCAGTACTTC
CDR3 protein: CASSKRRLAVLPQETQYF

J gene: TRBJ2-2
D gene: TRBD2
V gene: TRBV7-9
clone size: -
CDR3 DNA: TGTGCCAGCAGCTTAGGACTAGCGGGGATCCCCACCGGGGAGCTGTTTTTT
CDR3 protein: CASSLGLAGIPTGELFF

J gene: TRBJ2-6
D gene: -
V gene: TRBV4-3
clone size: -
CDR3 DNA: TGCGCCAGCAGCCAAGCTACAGGGACCTCTGGGGCCAACGTCCTGACTTTC
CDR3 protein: CASSQATGTSGANVLTF

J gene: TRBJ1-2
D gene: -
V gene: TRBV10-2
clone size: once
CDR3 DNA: TGCGCCAGCAGTGAGTCGGGCGTAGCGGATGGCTACACCTTC
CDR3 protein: CASSESGVADGYTF

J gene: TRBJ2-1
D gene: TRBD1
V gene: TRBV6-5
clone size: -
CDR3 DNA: TGTGCCAGCAGTTACCGAGGGCAGGGGGCGGAGGAGCAGTTCTTC
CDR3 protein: CASSYRGQGAEEQFF

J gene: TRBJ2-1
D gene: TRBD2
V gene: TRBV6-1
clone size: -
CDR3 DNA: TGTGCCAGCAGTGACGGTAGCGGGAGCCTAACCTACAATGAGCAGTTCTTC
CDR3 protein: CASSDGSGSLTYNEQFF

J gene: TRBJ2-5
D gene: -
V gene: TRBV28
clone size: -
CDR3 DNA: TGTGCCAGCAGAGCGGACAGCCGGAGGTACTTC
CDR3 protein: CASRADSRRYF

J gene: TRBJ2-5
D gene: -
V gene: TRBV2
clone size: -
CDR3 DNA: TGTGCCAGCAGTGAAGTTGTACGGGAAGAGACCCAGTACTTC
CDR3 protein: CASSEVVREETQYF

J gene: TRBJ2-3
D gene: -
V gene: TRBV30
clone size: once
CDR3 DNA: TGTGCCTGGAGTGTAAGTCACGGGAGCTACAGCACAGATACGCAGTATTTT
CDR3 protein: CAWSVSHGSYSTDTQYF

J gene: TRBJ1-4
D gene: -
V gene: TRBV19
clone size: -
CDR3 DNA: TGTGCCAGTAGTAGGGAGGGGACCGATGAAAAACTGTTTTTT
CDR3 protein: CASSREGTDEKLFF

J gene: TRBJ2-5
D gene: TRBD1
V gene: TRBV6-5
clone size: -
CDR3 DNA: TGTGCCAGCCGAGGGGGCTTCGGACGGGGGACCCAGTACTTC
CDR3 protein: CASRGGFGRGTQYF

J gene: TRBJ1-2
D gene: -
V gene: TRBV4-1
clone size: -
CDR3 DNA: TGCGCCAGCAGCCAAGATCTCCCTCTGGTGGATGGCTACACCTTC
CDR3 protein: CASSQDLPLVDGYTF

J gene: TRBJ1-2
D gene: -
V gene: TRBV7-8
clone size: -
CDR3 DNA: TGTGCCAGCAGCCTCTCCTCGGCCGGACAATTTGCCTATGGCTACACCTTC
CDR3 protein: CASSLSSAGQFAYGYTF

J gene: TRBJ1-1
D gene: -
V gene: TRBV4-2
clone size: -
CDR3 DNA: TGTGCCAGCAGCCAAGAGATCAGGACTGAAGCTTTCTTT
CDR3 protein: CASSQEIRTEAFF

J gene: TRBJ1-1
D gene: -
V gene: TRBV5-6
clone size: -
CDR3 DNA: TGTGCCAGCAGCTTGGTCTCTGCCTACAAAGCTTTCTTT
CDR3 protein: CASSLVSAYKAFF

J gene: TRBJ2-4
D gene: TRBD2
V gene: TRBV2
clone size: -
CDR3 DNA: TGTGCCAGCAGTATAGGCCCGGGAGGGCGGAACATTCAGTACTTC
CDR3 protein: CASSIGPGGRNIQYF

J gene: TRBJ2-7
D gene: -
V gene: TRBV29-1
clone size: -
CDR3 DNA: TGCAGCGTGGGGGCCGGGGCTAGTCAGTACTTC
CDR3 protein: CSVGAGASQYF

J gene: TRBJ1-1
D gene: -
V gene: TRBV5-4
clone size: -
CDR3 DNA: TGTGCCAGCAGCCGGCGTGGGGGGCTGAACACTGAAGCTTTCTTT
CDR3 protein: CASSRRGGLNTEAFF

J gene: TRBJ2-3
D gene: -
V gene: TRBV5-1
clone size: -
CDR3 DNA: TGCGCCAGCAGCAACATCATGGGGGTAACAGATACGCAGTATTTT
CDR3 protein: CASSNIMGVTDTQYF

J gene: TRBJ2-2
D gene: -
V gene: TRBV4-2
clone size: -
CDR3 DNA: TGTGCCAGCAGCTTAGCGGTGTGGGGGACCGGGGAGCTGTTTTTT
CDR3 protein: CASSLAVWGTGELFF

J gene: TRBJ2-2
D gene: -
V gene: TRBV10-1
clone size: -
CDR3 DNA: TGCGCCAGCAGTGAGTTGCAGGGGACCGGGGAGCTGTTTTTT
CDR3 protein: CASSELQGTGELFF

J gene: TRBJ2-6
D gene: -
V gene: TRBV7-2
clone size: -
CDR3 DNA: TGTGCCAGCAGCCTCCGGCCCTTCTCTGGGGCCAACGTCCTGACTTTC
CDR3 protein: CASSLRPFSGANVLTF

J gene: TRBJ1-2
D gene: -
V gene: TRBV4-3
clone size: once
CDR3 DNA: TGCGCCAGCAGATGGAGTTATGGCTACACCTTC
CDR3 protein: CASRWSYGYTF

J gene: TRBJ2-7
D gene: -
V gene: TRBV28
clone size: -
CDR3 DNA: TGTGCCAGCAGCCCGGCCTTGGGAGCAGATATCCCCTACGAGCAGTACTTC
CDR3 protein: CASSPALGADIPYEQYF

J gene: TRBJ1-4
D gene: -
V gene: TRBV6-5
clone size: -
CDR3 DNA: TGTGCCAGCAGTTACGGGGACCGACAGAATGAAAAACTGTTTTTT
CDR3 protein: CASSYGDRQNEKLFF

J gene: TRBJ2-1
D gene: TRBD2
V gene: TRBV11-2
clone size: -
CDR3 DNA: TGTGCCAGCAGCTTAGCCGGCGGGGGGACGGCGGGCGGGCAGTTCTTC
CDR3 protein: CASSLAGGGTAGGQFF

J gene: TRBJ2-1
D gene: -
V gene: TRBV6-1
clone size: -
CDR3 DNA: TGTGCCAGCAGTGAAGCGCTTTATCGTAGCGATGAGCAGTTCTTC
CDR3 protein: CASSEALYRSDEQFF

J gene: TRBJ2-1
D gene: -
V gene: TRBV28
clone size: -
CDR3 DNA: TGTGCCAGCAGTTTATGGGGGAGTGGGGACAATGAGCAGTTCTTC
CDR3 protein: CASSLWGSGDNEQFF

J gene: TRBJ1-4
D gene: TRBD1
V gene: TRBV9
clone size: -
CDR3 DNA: TGTGCCAGCAGCGCCCAGCCGCGAGGGGGCGGTGGTGAAAAACTGTTTTTT
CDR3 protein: CASSAQPRGGGGEKLFF

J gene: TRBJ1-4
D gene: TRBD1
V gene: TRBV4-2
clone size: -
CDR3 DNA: TGTGCCAGCAGCCAAGAGGGGCAGGGGGCATGGGAAAAACTGTTTTTT
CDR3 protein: CASSQEGQGAWEKLFF

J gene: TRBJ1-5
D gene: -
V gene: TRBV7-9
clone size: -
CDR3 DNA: TGTGCCAGCAGCTTAGACCGGGCGAAGCCCCAGCATTTT
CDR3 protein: CASSLDRAKPQHF

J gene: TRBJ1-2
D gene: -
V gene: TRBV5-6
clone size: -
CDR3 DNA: TGTGCCAGCAGCTTGAGGACAGCGAACTATGGCTACACCTTC
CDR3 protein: CASSLRTANYGYTF